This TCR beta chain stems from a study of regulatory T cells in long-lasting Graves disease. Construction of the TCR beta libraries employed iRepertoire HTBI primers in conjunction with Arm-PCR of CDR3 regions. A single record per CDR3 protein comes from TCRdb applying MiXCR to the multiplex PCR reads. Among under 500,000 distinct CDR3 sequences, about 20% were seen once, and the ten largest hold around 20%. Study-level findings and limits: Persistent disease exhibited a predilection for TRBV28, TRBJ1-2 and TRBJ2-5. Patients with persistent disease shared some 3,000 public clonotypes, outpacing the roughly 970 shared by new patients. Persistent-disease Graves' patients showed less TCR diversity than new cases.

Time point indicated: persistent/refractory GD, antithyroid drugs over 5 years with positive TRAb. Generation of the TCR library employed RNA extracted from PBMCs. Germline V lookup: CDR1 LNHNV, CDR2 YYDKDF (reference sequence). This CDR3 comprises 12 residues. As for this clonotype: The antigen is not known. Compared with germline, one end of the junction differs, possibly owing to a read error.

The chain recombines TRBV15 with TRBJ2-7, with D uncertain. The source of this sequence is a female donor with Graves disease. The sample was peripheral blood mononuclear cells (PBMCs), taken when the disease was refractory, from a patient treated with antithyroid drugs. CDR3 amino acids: CATSQGVYEEYF. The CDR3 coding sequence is TGTGCCACCAGCCAAGGTGTCTACGAGGAGTACTTC. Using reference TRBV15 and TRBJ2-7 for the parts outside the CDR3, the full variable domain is DAMVIQNPRYQVTQFGKPVTLSCSQTLNHNVMYWYQQKSSQAPKLLFHYYDKDFNNEADTPDNFQSRRPNTSFCFLDIRSPGLGDTAMYLCATSQGVYEEYFGPGTRLTVT.